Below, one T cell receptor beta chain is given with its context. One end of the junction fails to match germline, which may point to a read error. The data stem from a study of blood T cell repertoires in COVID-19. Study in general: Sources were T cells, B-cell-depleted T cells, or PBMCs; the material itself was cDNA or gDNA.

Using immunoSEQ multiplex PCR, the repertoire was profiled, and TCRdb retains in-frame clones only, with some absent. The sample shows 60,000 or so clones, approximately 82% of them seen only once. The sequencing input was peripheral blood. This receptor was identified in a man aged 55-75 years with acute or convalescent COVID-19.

The CDR3 reads CASNLQGYPHYGYTF. Here the CDR3 DNA reads TGTGCCAGCAACTTACAGGGGTATCCCCACTATGGCTACACCTTC. The chain links TRBV7-9 to TRBJ1-2; 7 bases align to TRBD1. The germline gives CDR1 SEHNR, CDR2 FQNEAQ (reference sequence). CDR3 size: 15 residues.